This T cell receptor beta chain was recorded in a study of blood T cells in healthy people across ages. General study findings and limits: It was held that the diversity estimates obtained from one million T cells were underestimates. Donor CMV status, an unknown factor, possibly confounded changes in expanded clonotypes. Samples with more naive T cells showed higher observed beta diversity.

Then a second PCR, running roughly 6 to 12 cycles, was carried out with a sample-barcoded 5' primer and a J-beta primer mix. TCRdb re-analysed the 5' RACE reads in MiXCR, keeping a single row per CDR3 protein. Of 1,500,000 or so distinct CDR3 sequences in the sample, approximately 43% were seen once. Every donor gave roughly 9.6 milliliters of peripheral blood. CDR1 is MNHEY and CDR2 is SMNVEV in the germline V gene (reference sequence). The CDR3 length is 13 residues. V was shortened by 5 bases and J by 5 bases, with 13 bases between the two germline ends. Comment on this clonotype: Its specificity is unknown.

The clonotype comes from a woman between 18 and 29 years old in good health. This chain joins TRBV27 and TRBJ2-7; a possible D gene is TRBD1 (5 bases). The specimen sequenced was blood. The CDR3 region has the DNA TGTGCCAGCAGTCTGGGGCCGGGCCACGAGCAGTACTTC. This codes for CASSLGPGHEQYF.